This T cell receptor beta chain was sequenced for a study of T cell repertoires in cytomegalovirus infection. Study information: An indication of both CMV infection and matching HLA type came from public TCR beta signatures.

This clonotype showed up just a few times. The antigen remains undetermined. General study findings and limits: The ex vivo response showed dominance by HLA-C-restricted CMV-specific TCR beta clonotypes. Identification of carriers of CMV plus the relevant HLA was achieved through cumulative public TCR beta family frequency.

The CDR3 is 15 residues long. V lost 0 bases and J lost 3; bases outside the gene matches: 0. The germline V gene has CDR1 LNHDA and CDR2 SQIVND (reference sequence). From the reads, TCRdb called clonotypes with MiXCR, one entry per CDR3 protein. This sample has about 190,000 distinct CDR3 sequences, with more than 9% found just once. The sequence derives from a human donor in good health (CMV status not recorded). Some clones in this sample may be carry-over from other donors' samples. The chain combines TRBV19 with TRBJ2-3, with TRBD2 matching over 10 bases. Sequencing was done on a sample of PBMCs. CDR3 sequence: CASSIEAGGTDTQYF. The CDR3 DNA reads TGTGCCAGTAGTATAGAAGCGGGAGGGACAGATACGCAGTATTTT.